The clone carrying this T cell receptor (beta chain) was observed a handful of times. Its antigen is as yet unknown. Germline values: CDR1 MNHEY, CDR2 SVGAGI. Losses at the gene ends were 9 bases for V and 3 bases for J; bases not matched to a gene: 7. The CDR3 covers 13 residues. The protocol was immunoSEQ multiplex PCR, while the TCRdb copy is restricted to in-frame clones and leaves out a portion. The table lists 20,000 to 25,000 clones, approximately 79% of them singletons. This record comes from a study of OX40 agonist ivuxolimab in advanced cancers. Background on the study: The patients received agonistic anti-OX40 (CD134) antibody ivuxolimab. There were three patients with partial responses, one having hepatocellular carcinoma and two cutaneous melanoma.

Overall study results and limits: Some nonresponders additionally presented with little normalized T-cell clonal expansion.

This rearrangement joins TRBV6-5 to TRBJ2-5; TRBD1 matches 7 bases. The TCR was taken from an adult with an advanced solid tumor such as melanoma, head and neck, liver or kidney cancer. The input for sequencing was CD4+ or CD8+ T cells sorted from blood, taken in a trial of the OX40 agonist ivuxolimab. In DNA form, the CDR3 reads TGTGCCAGTTTTCCGGGACAGAAAGAGACCCAGTACTTC. This encodes CASFPGQKETQYF.